Following are 32 T cell receptor beta chains from one sample sequenced in a study of CD8+CD57+ T cells in acquired aplastic anemia (dated by TCRdb to the late 2010s). The reads were generated on an Illumina HiSeq 2000. TCR beta VDJ combination and CDR3 sequence profiling used genomic DNA as the template. Using fastp trimming at Q25 and MiXCR clonotype assembly, TCRdb reanalyzed the public sequencing data and kept in-frame beta chains. Every CDR3 protein is listed once, alongside the most common genes and DNA of its rows. The sample profile shows about 210,000 distinct CDR3 sequences; roughly 35% of them were found once. 0.95% to 1.2% of the sample is held by the ten biggest clonotypes. Sequencing used sorted CD4+, CD8+, or CD8+CD57+ T cells (not recorded which) from PBMCs. These receptors came from a human donor in good health, serving as a control.

In the case of this clonotype: As the CDR3 is not closed by the conserved phenylalanine or tryptophan, this likely results from a read error. This sequence joins TRBV19 and TRBJ1-2; D is ambiguous. This CDR3 spans 13 amino acids. The V end was cut by 7 bases, the J end by 3 bases, with 12 bases between. Looked up from germline, CDR1 is LNHDA and CDR2 is SQIVND (reference sequence). Written as DNA, the CDR3 is TGTGCCAGTATGCAGGCCGCCCACTATGGCTACACCTCC. Its protein is CASMQAAHYGYTS.

The chain is built from TRBV18 and TRBJ2-7; 8 bases are shared with TRBD1. Germline V gene data show CDR1 as KGHSH and CDR2 as LQKENI. The CDR3 runs 17 residues. Unmatched junction bases numbered 10, after V lost 2 bases and J lost 1 base. The CDR3 is CASSPSPGQGISYEQYF. DNA of the CDR3: TGTGCCAGCTCACCAAGTCCCGGACAGGGCATATCCTACGAGCAGTACTTC.

There are a few counts of this clonotype. The chain has TRBV7-2 and TRBJ2-2, with TRBD1 matching over 9 bases. Losses at the gene ends were 6 bases for V and 5 bases for J; bases not matched to a gene: 4. CDR1 is SGHTA and CDR2 is FQGNSA in the germline V gene. CDR3 length: 14 residues. The CDR3 DNA follows: TGTGCCAGCAGGTTCGACAGGGGGACCGGGGAGCTGTTTTTT. As protein: CASRFDRGTGELFF.

A word on this clonotype: Since no conserved phenylalanine or tryptophan closes the CDR3, a read error is the likely cause. The DNA is omitted, as the CDR3 cannot be located on it reliably, and the CDR3 follows TCRdb's listing. The chain is built from TRBV6-1 and TRBJ1-1. Germline CDR1 MNHNS, CDR2 SASEGT. The length of the CDR3 is 13 amino acids, counting both ends. CDR3 loop: CASRLTASGKLSL.

In this sample, this clonotype turned up many times. The rearrangement joins TRBV19 to TRBJ1-6; 9 nucleotides match TRBD1. Trimming cost V 5 bases and J 9 bases; bases outside gene matches: 11. This CDR3 contains 16 residues. Germline V gives CDR1 LNHDA, CDR2 SQIVND (reference sequence). The CDR3 nucleotides read TGTGCCAGTAGTCCTGGCCCGGGACAGGGCACTTCACCCCTCCACTTT. This encodes CASSPGPGQGTSPLHF.

About this clonotype itself: The junction departs from germline at one end; a sequencing error may be responsible. V gene TRBV3-1 combines with J gene TRBJ1-5, with D perhaps matching TRBD1 (5 bases). Germline loops: CDR1 LGHDT, CDR2 YNNKEL (reference sequence). CDR3 length: 13 residues. For the CDR3, the DNA is TGTGCCAGCGGCCAAGGGACCGCCTCGCCCCAGCATTTT. Residues: CASGQGTASPQHF.

This clonotype was counted at least ten times. The chain has TRBV6-1 and TRBJ1-5, with unresolved D. The ends were cut back, 6 bases at V and 5 bases at J, with 14 bases in the middle. CDR1 is MNHNS and CDR2 is SASEGT in the germline V gene. This CDR3 spans 14 amino acids. CDR3: CASSPDWKYQPQHF. The CDR3 DNA reads TGTGCCAGCAGCCCGGACTGGAAATATCAGCCCCAGCATTTT.

This clonotype occurred many times. The chain combines TRBV19 with TRBJ2-3; 9 nucleotides match TRBD2. Per germline, CDR1 LNHDA and CDR2 SQIVND (reference sequence). V gave up 8 bases and J gave up 3 bases; unmatched junction bases: 12. The CDR3 consists of 16 residues. Written as DNA, the CDR3 is TGTGCCAGTCGCGTGGGGACTAGCCGGCAGACAGATACGCAGTATTTT. Amino acid sequence: CASRVGTSRQTDTQYF.

About this clonotype itself: This may come from a read error, since a much larger clone is one base off. V usage is TRBV5-4 and J usage is TRBJ2-7; D perhaps matches TRBD1 (5 bases). The CDR3 runs 12 residues. Germline V lookup: CDR1 SGHNT, CDR2 YYREEE (reference sequence). CDR3 bases: TGTGCCAGCAGGAGACAGCGCTACGGGCAGTACTTC. Translation gives CASRRQRYGQYF.

The chain has TRBV4-3 and TRBJ1-1; no reliable D call. Trimming took off 1 base at V and 3 bases at J, with 18 bases between the two ends. Germline values: CDR1 LGHNA, CDR2 YSLEER. The CDR3 sequence is 17 residues long. The CDR3 is CASSQVQAALTHTEAFF. The CDR3 DNA is TGCGCCAGCAGCCAAGTTCAGGCCGCCCTGACTCACACTGAAGCTTTCTTT.

In the case of this clonotype: A much larger clone lies a single base off, so this may be a read error. This chain joins TRBV7-9 and TRBJ2-2, with D uncertain. The CDR3 has 13 residues. Germline V gene sequence: CDR1 SEHNR, CDR2 FQNEAQ (reference sequence). This chain's CDR3 is CASGLRDPGELFF. The CDR3 DNA sequence: TGTGCCAGCGGCTTAAGGGATCCCGGGGAGCTGTTTTTT. Full variable domain (rest looked up from reference TRBV7-9 and TRBJ2-2): DTGVSQNPRHKITKRGQNVTFRCDPISEHNRLYWYRQTLGQGPEFLTYFQNEAQLEKSRLLSDRFSAERPKGSFSTLEIQRTEQGDSAMYLCASGLRDPGELFFGEGSRLTVL.

A remark on this clonotype: It is unclear where the CDR3 begins or ends on the DNA, so no DNA is shown, and the CDR3 is as TCRdb lists it. The V call is TRBV10-3, the J call TRBJ1-2. The CDR3 sequence runs 15 residues, both termini included. Germline V CDR1 and CDR2: ENHRY, SYGVKD. The CDR3 spells CATRATLAINYGCTF.

This clonotype was detected a few times. The J gene is TRBJ2-5, the V gene TRBV6-1; D might be TRBD1 (5 bases). The CDR3 loop spans 14 amino acids. The germline gives CDR1 MNHNS, CDR2 SASEGT. Deletions cut 6 bases from V and 5 bases from J, with 16 bases between. DNA of the CDR3: TGTGCCAGCAGGACAGAACTTGATTCGGAGACCCAGTACTTC. Its translation is CASRTELDSETQYF.

V and J are TRBV20-1 and TRBJ1-5; a weak D match, TRBD1 (6 bases). V lost 6 bases, J lost 7 bases, and 10 bases lay in between. The germline CDR1 and CDR2 sequences are DFQATT and SNEGSKA (reference sequence). This CDR3 spans 11 amino acids. The CDR3 DNA follows: TGCAGTGCCAGGGGTGGGCAGCCCCAGCATTTT. Its protein product is CSARGGQPQHF.

This clonotype came up once. For the CDR3, the DNA is TGTGCCAGCAGCCGAAAGGAGGAAGGCGGTGGCTACACCTTC. Its translation: CASSRKEEGGGYTF. The rearrangement links TRBV3-1 to TRBJ1-2, with unresolved D. Trimming took 4 bases from V and 7 from J, leaving 16 bases between them. The germline CDR1 and CDR2 sequences are LGHDT and YNNKEL (reference sequence). CDR3 length: 14 residues.

This clonotype has ten or more counts. The V call is TRBV7-8, the J call TRBJ1-1; the D is unclear. The CDR3 is 12 amino acids. Per germline, CDR1 SGHVS and CDR2 FQNEAQ. Trimming shortened V by 2 bases and J by 6 bases, and 7 bases separated the two germline ends. The CDR3 loop reads CASSLRGSEAFF. The CDR3 DNA follows: TGTGCCAGCAGCTTACGGGGATCTGAAGCTTTCTTT.

This chain uses TRBV29-1 with TRBJ2-3; TRBD1 matches 9 bases. Per the germline V gene, CDR1 is SQVTM and CDR2 is ANQGSEA. V gave up 6 bases and J gave up 4 bases; unmatched junction bases: 5. The CDR3 covers 13 residues. The CDR3 coding sequence is TGCAGCGTAGGACAGGGGCCCCCAGATACGCAGTATTTT. Translating it yields CSVGQGPPDTQYF.

The J gene is TRBJ1-2, the V gene TRBV7-8; TRBD1 matches at 7 bases. Germline V gives CDR1 SGHVS, CDR2 FQNEAQ. The ends lost 8 bases at V and 3 bases at J; junction bases unmatched: 12. The CDR3 is 15 amino acids. Here the CDR3 DNA reads TGTGCCAGCTCACCCCCCAGGGGGGAGTACTATGGCTACACCTTC. It specifies CASSPPRGEYYGYTF.

This clonotype was seen many times. V gene TRBV6-1 combines with J gene TRBJ1-4; D is perhaps TRBD1 (5 bases). The CDR3 spans 15 residues. Between the trimmed V and J ends, which lost 10 bases and 1 base, there was a span of 16 bases. The germline CDR1 and CDR2 sequences are MNHNS and SASEGT. The CDR3 spells CATREPGVTNEKLFF. The CDR3 DNA reads as TGTGCCACCAGGGAACCGGGAGTAACTAATGAAAAACTGTTTTTT.

This clonotype was seen many times. The rearrangement joins TRBV6-1 to TRBJ2-1, with 15 positions matching TRBD2. This CDR3 region has 14 residues. The germline CDR1 and CDR2 sequences are MNHNS and SASEGT. V lost 7 bases to trimming and J lost 7 bases; unmatched junction nucleotides: 2. CDR3 in DNA: TGTGCCAGCACCGGGACTAGCGGGAGGAATGAGCAGTTCTTC. It translates to CASTGTSGRNEQFF.

This clonotype was observed at least ten times. The genes are TRBV10-3 and TRBJ1-2; 7 nucleotides agree with TRBD1. Germline CDR1 and CDR2: ENHRY and SYGVKD. The CDR3 extends over 14 amino acids. V trimming: 6 bases; J trimming: 3 bases; junction bases outside the gene matches: 7. CDR3 in DNA: TGTGCCATCAGACCGGACAGGATTGACTATGGCTACACCTTC. It yields the protein CAIRPDRIDYGYTF.

This clonotype appeared many times. The chain carries TRBV10-1 and TRBJ2-1, with D unresolved. Trimming removed 4 bases at V and 12 bases at J, with 13 bases between. Germline CDR1 reads WNHNN; CDR2 reads SYGVQD (reference sequence). CDR3 length: 12 residues. CDR3 DNA sequence: TGCGCCAGCAGTGGGGTGGGCCAGCCGCAGTTCTTC. Translated, it gives CASSGVGQPQFF.

A remark on this clonotype: A much more abundant neighbour one base away suggests this may be a read error. The CDR3 carries no conserved terminal phenylalanine or tryptophan, so it likely arises from a read error. The gene calls are TRBV2 and TRBJ1-1; D not resolved. Germline values: CDR1 SNHLY, CDR2 FYNNEI. The CDR3 spans 13 residues. Trimming removed 5 bases from V and 1 base from J, with 8 bases in between. The CDR3: CASSSDWNTEAFL. The CDR3 nucleotides are TGTGCCAGCAGTTCGGACTGGAACACTGAAGCTTTCCTT.

This chain uses TRBV18 with TRBJ1-3; D call uncertain. CDR1 KGHSH and CDR2 LQKENI come from the germline V gene. This CDR3 is 13 amino acids long. Deletions cut 0 bases from V and 3 bases from J, with 3 bases between. The CDR3 spells CASSPPYGNTIYF. CDR3 sequence (DNA): TGTGCCAGCTCACCACCTTATGGAAACACCATATATTTT.

This clonotype was seen ten or more times. V gene TRBV20-1 combines with J gene TRBJ1-2; 8 positions match TRBD1. Germline V gives CDR1 DFQATT, CDR2 SNEGSKA (reference sequence). Losses at the gene ends were 1 base for V and 4 bases for J; bases not matched to a gene: 8. This CDR3 is 15 amino acids long. The CDR3 nucleotides read TGCAGTGCTAGAGTGGTGGGACAGGTTTTCTATGGCTACACCTTC. This codes for CSARVVGQVFYGYTF.

This clonotype was detected ten times or more. This chain joins TRBV10-1 and TRBJ1-2; 7 bases are a match to TRBD1. Germline V gives CDR1 WNHNN, CDR2 SYGVQD (reference sequence). The CDR3 spans 15 residues. The V segment lost 8 bases and the J segment 7 bases; nucleotides outside the gene matches: 16. CDR3 bases: TGCGCCAGCTATATATGCGGACAGGTAGGAGGTGGCTACACCTTC. Translating gives CASYICGQVGGGYTF.

This clonotype turned up a few times. The chain uses TRBV6-5 and TRBJ2-2; D perhaps matches TRBD1 (5 bases). This CDR3 contains 15 residues. Trimming took 4 bases from V and 0 from J, leaving 9 bases between them. Germline V lookup: CDR1 MNHEY, CDR2 SVGAGI. In DNA, the CDR3 is TGTGCCAGCAGTTGGACAACCGCGAACACCGGGGAGCTGTTTTTT. Translation gives CASSWTTANTGELFF.

This chain joins TRBV7-9 and TRBJ1-1; D uncertain. V was trimmed by 5 bases and J by 2 bases, leaving 9 bases between them. Germline CDR1 reads SEHNR; CDR2 reads FQNEAQ (reference sequence). This CDR3 comprises 13 residues. CDR3 nucleotide sequence: TGTGCCAGCAGCGACCCGACAAACACTGAAGCTTTCTTT. This translates into CASSDPTNTEAFF. Together with reference TRBV7-9 and TRBJ1-1, the CDR3 gives the full variable domain: DTGVSQNPRHKITKRGQNVTFRCDPISEHNRLYWYRQTLGQGPEFLTYFQNEAQLEKSRLLSDRFSAERPKGSFSTLEIQRTEQGDSAMYLCASSDPTNTEAFFGQGTRLTVV.

With respect to this clonotype: A much larger clone sits a single nucleotide away, making a read error possible. In nucleotides, the CDR3 is TGTGCCAGCAGTTCATCCCCCAGGGGGGATGAGCAGTTCTTC. It specifies CASSSSPRGDEQFF. The chain combines TRBV6-5 with TRBJ2-1; D possibly corresponds to TRBD1 (7 bases). The CDR3 has 14 amino acids. V was shortened by 4 bases and J by 8 bases, with 15 bases between the two germline ends. Germline V gene data show CDR1 as MNHEY and CDR2 as SVGAGI.

The chain uses TRBV10-3 and TRBJ2-7; D perhaps matches TRBD2 (6 bases). Trimming took off 11 bases at V and 1 base at J, with 12 bases between the two ends. This CDR3 region has 12 residues. CDR1 ENHRY and CDR2 SYGVKD come from the germline V gene. CDR3 bases: TGTGCCGCCACGGGACTTTCCTACGAGCAGTACTTC. Translated, it gives CAATGLSYEQYF.

The chain couples TRBV15 to TRBJ2-1; D remains unclear. V lost 9 bases and J lost 8, with 23 bases in between. This CDR3 is built from 15 residues. CDR1 is LNHNV and CDR2 is YYDKDF in the germline V gene (reference sequence). The CDR3 bases are TGTGCCACTCAGCTGAGCGCTACCCCGGACGATGAGCAGTTCTTC. Protein sequence: CATQLSATPDDEQFF.

The chain recombines TRBV25-1 with TRBJ2-7; TRBD2 might be the D (5 bases). This CDR3 contains 17 residues. Germline V gives CDR1 MGHDK, CDR2 SYGVNS. Trimming cost V 0 bases and J 0 bases, with 15 bases left between them. This chain's CDR3 is CASSEYGLGLSSYEQYF. CDR3 DNA: TGTGCCAGCAGTGAATACGGCCTAGGACTGAGCTCCTACGAGCAGTACTTC.